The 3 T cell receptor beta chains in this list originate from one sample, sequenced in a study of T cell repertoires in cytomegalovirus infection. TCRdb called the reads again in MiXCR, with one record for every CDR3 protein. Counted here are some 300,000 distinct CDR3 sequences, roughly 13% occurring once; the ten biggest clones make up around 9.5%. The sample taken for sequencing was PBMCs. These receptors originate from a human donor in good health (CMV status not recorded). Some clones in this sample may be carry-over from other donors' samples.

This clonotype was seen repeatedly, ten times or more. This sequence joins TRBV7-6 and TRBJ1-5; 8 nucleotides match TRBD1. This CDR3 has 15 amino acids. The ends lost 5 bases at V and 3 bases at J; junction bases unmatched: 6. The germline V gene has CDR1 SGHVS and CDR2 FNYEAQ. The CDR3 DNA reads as TGTGCCAGCAGCCTAAGACAGGGGATCAATCAGCCCCAGCATTTT. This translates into CASSLRQGINQPQHF.

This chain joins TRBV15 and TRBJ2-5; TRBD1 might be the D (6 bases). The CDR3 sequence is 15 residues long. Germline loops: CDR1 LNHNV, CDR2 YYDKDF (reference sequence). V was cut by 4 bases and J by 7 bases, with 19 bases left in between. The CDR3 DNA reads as TGTGCCACCAGCATCCCTCGTACAGGGCTTGGGACCCAGTACTTC. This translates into CATSIPRTGLGTQYF.

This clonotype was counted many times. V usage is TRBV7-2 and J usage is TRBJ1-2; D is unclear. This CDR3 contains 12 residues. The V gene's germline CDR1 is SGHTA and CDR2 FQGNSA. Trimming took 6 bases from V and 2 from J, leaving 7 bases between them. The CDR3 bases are TGTGCCAGCAGGTCCGGGAACTATGGCTACACCTTC. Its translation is CASRSGNYGYTF.